A selection of T cell receptor beta chains follows, all from one sample in a study of shared T cell receptors in the human thymus. Repertoires were generated with immunoSEQ multiplex PCR, while TCRdb's copy carries only in-frame clones and drops some. The sample lists 540,000 or so clones, around three quarters occurring once. The sample was also reused in another study, on human thymus T cells.

The sample consisted of thymocytes. Receptor source: a boy younger than two with a congenital heart defect. Both conserved end residues are part of each CDR3. The order of the fields is clone size, V gene, J gene, CDR3 protein. Size tells how often a clone was seen (once, few, many) or the class of an expanded clone, and some rows leave it out.

clone_size: .
v_call: TRBV5-4
j_call: TRBJ2-3
cdr3_aa: CASSLKGGEGYTDTQYF

clone_size: .
v_call: TRBV5-8
j_call: TRBJ1-2
cdr3_aa: CASSLVAWRIENYGYTF

clone_size: .
v_call: TRBV6-1
j_call: TRBJ2-1
cdr3_aa: CASSERKLAGNEQFF

clone_size: .
v_call: TRBV11-1
j_call: TRBJ2-7
cdr3_aa: CASSLTAGYEQYF

clone_size: .
v_call: TRBV5-6
j_call: TRBJ2-1
cdr3_aa: CASSLWLGRANNEQFF

clone_size: .
v_call: TRBV27
j_call: TRBJ2-6
cdr3_aa: CASRKLQGLGANVLTF

clone_size: once
v_call: TRBV19
j_call: TRBJ2-1
cdr3_aa: CASSPGLAYYNEQFF

clone_size: .
v_call: TRBV29-1
j_call: TRBJ2-1
cdr3_aa: CSVVSTSGLTLNSYNEQFF

clone_size: .
v_call: TRBV30
j_call: TRBJ2-7
cdr3_aa: CAWSVRPSGTNEQYF

clone_size: .
v_call: TRBV29-1
j_call: TRBJ2-2
cdr3_aa: CSVLPPLAGGPGELFF

clone_size: .
v_call: TRBV11-2
j_call: TRBJ2-5
cdr3_aa: CASSLAGPGTEETQYF

clone_size: once
v_call: TRBV2
j_call: TRBJ2-1
cdr3_aa: CASRADLAGGPDSYNEQFF

clone_size: few
v_call: TRBV30
j_call: TRBJ2-7
cdr3_aa: CAWKTTSGGCEQYF

clone_size: .
v_call: TRBV5-1
j_call: TRBJ2-1
cdr3_aa: CASSLLAGDYNEQFF

clone_size: .
v_call: TRBV11-2
j_call: TRBJ2-5
cdr3_aa: CASSPGQGETQYF

clone_size: .
v_call: TRBV5-1
j_call: TRBJ2-5
cdr3_aa: CASSLAGGGGETQYF

clone_size: once
v_call: TRBV4-1
j_call: TRBJ2-1
cdr3_aa: CASSQDLAGKGNNEQFF

clone_size: .
v_call: TRBV28
j_call: TRBJ2-7
cdr3_aa: CASSAKSSGYEQYF

clone_size: .
v_call: TRBV29-1
j_call: TRBJ1-1
cdr3_aa: CSVRPGVGNTEAFF

clone_size: few
v_call: TRBV6-4
j_call: TRBJ2-3
cdr3_aa: CASSAAGKASTDTQYF

clone_size: .
v_call: TRBV10-3
j_call: TRBJ1-2
cdr3_aa: CAISETGGRYDYGYTF

clone_size: .
v_call: TRBV12-5
j_call: TRBJ1-2
cdr3_aa: CASGLVPGQHYGYTF

clone_size: .
v_call: TRBV6-1
j_call: TRBJ2-6
cdr3_aa: CASSAGTSPSGANVLTF

clone_size: .
v_call: TRBV5-6
j_call: TRBJ2-7
cdr3_aa: CASSSPKGGNWNEQYF